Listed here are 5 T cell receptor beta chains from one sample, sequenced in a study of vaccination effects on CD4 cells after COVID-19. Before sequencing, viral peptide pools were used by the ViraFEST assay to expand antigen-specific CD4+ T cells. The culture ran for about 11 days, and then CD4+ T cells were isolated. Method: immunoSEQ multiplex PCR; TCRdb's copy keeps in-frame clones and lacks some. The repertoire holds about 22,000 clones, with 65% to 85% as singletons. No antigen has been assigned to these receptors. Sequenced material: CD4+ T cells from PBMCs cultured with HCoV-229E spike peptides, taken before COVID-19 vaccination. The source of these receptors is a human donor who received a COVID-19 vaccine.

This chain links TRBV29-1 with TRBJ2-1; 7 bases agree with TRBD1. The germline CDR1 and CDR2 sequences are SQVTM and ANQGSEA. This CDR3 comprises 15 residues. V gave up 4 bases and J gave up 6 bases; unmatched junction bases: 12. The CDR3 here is CSVATTTGVSNEQFF. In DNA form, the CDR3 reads TGCAGCGTTGCAACTACCACAGGGGTGAGCAATGAGCAGTTCTTC.

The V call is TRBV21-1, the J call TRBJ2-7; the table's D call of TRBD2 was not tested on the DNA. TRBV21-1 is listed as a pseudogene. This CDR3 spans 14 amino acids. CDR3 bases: TGTGCCAGCAGCGAAACGGGACTAGCGTACGAGCAGTACTTC. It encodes CASSETGLAYEQYF.

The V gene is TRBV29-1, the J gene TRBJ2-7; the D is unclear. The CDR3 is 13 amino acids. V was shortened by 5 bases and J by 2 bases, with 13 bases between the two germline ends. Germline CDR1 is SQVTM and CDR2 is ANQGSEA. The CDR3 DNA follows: TGCAGCGTTCGTGCCAGGACGACCTACGAGCAGTACTTC. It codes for CSVRARTTYEQYF.

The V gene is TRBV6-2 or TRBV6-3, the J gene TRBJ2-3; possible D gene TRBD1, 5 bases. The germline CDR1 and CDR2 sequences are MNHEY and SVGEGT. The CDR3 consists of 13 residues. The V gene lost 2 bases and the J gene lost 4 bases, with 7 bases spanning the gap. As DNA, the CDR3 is TGTGCCAGCAGTTACACCAGGGCAGATACGCAGTATTTT. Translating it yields CASSYTRADTQYF.

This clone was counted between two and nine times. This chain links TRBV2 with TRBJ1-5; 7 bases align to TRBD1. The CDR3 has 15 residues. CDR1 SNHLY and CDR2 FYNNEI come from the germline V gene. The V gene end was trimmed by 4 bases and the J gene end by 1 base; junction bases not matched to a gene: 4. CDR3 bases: TGTGCCAGCAGTGTTGAGGGGGCGAGCAATCAGCCCCAGCATTTT. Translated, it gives CASSVEGASNQPQHF.